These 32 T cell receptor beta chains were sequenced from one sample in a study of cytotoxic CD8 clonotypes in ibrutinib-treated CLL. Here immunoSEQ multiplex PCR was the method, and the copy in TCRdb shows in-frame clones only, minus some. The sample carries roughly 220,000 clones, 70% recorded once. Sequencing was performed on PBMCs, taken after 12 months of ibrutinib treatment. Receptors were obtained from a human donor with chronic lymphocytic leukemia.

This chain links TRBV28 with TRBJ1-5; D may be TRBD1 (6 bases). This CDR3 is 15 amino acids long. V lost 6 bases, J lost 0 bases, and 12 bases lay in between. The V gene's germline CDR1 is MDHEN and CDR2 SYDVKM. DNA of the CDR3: TGTGCCAGCAGCTTTACAGGGAATAGCAATCAGCCCCAGCATTTT. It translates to CASSFTGNSNQPQHF.

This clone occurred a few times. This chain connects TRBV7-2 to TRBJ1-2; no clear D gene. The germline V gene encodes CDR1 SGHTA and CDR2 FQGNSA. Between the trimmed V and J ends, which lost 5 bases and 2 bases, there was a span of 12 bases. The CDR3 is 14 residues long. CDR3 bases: TGTGCCAGCAGCCTCCTCGGGCAGAACTATGGCTACACCTTC. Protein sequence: CASSLLGQNYGYTF.

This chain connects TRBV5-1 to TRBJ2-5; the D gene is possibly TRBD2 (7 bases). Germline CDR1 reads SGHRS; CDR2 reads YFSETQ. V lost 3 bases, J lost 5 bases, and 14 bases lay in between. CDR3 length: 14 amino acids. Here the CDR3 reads CASSSRGAGETQYF. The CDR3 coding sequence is TGCGCCAGCAGCTCTCGGGGGGCAGGGGAGACCCAGTACTTC. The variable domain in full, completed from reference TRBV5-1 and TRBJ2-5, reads KAGVTQTPRYLIKTRGQQVTLSCSPISGHRSVSWYQQTPGQGLQFLFEYFSETQRNKGNFPGRFSGRQFSNSRSEMNVSTLELGDSALYLCASSSRGAGETQYFGPGTRLLVL.

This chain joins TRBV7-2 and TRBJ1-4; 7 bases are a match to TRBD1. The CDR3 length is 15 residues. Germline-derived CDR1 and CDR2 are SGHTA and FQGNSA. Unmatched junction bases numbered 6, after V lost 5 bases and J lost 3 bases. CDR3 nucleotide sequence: TGTGCCAGCAGCGCCCGACAGGGAGCTAATGAAAAACTGTTTTTT. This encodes CASSARQGANEKLFF.

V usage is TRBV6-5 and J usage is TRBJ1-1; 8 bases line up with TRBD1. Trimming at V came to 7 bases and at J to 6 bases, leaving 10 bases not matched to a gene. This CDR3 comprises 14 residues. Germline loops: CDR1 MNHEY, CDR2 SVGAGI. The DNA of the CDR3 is TGTGCCAGCAAACTCGACAGGGGCCCCTCTGAAGCTTTCTTT. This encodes CASKLDRGPSEAFF.

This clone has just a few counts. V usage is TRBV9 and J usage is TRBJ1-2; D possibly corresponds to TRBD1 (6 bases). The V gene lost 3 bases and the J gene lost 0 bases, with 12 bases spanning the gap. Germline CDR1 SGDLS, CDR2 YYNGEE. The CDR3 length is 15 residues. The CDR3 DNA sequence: TGTGCCAGCAGCGCAGACGCAGGGGCTAACTATGGCTACACCTTC. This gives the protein CASSADAGANYGYTF.

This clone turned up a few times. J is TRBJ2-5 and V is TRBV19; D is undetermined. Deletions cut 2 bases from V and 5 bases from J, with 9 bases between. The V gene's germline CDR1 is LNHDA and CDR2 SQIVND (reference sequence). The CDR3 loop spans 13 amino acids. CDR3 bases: TGTGCCAGTAGTATAATGTTCCAGGAGACCCAGTACTTC. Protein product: CASSIMFQETQYF.

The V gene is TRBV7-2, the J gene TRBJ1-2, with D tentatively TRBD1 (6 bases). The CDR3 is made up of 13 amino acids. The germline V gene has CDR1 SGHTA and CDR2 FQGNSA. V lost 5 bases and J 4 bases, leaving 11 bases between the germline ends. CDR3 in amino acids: CASSVTGSYGYTF. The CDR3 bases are TGTGCCAGCAGCGTAACAGGGAGCTATGGCTACACCTTC. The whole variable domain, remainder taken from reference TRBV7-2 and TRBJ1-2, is GAGVSQSPSNKVTEKGKDVELRCDPISGHTALYWYRQSLGQGLEFLIYFQGNSAPDKSGLPSDRFSAERTGGSVSTLTIQRTQQEDSAVYLCASSVTGSYGYTFGSGTRLTVV.

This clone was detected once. Here the CDR3 DNA reads TGTGCCAGCAGTCCTCGGTACGAGCAGTACTTC. Its translation is CASSPRYEQYF. The chain combines TRBV2 with TRBJ2-7; D is ambiguous. With 5 bases removed from V and 4 bases from J, the gap between germline ends came to 6 bases. Looked up from germline, CDR1 is SNHLY and CDR2 is FYNNEI. The CDR3 is 11 amino acids.

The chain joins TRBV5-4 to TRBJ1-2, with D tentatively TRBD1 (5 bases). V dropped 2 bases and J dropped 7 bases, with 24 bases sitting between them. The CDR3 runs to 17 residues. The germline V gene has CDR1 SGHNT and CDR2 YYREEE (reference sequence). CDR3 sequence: CASSFGGTGVVLSGYTF. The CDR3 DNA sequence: TGTGCCAGCAGCTTCGGAGGGACGGGGGTCGTTTTGAGTGGCTACACCTTC.

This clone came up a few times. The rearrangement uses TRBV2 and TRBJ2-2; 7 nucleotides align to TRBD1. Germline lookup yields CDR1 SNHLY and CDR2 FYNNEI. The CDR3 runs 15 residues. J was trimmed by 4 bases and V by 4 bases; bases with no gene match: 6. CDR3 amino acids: CASSVRGLGTGELFF. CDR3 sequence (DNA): TGTGCCAGCAGTGTGAGGGGGCTCGGCACCGGGGAGCTGTTTTTT.

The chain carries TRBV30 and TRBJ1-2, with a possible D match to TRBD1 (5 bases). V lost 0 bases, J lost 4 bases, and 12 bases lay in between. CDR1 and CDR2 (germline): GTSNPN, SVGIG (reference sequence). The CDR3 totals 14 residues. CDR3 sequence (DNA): TGTGCCTGGAGTGTATCGCGGGGCGGCTATGGCTACACCTTC. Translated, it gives CAWSVSRGGYGYTF.

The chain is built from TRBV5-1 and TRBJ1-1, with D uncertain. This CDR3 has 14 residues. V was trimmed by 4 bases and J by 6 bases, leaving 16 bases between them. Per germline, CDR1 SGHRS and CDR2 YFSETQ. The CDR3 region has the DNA TGCGCCAGCAGCCCGCATCTGGCGAATGCTGAAGCTTTCTTT. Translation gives CASSPHLANAEAFF.

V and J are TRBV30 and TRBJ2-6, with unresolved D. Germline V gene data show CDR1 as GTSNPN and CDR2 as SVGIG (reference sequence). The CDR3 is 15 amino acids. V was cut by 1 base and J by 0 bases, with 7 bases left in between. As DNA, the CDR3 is TGTGCCTGGAGTGGACCGACCTCTGGGGCCAACGTCCTGACTTTC. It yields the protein CAWSGPTSGANVLTF.

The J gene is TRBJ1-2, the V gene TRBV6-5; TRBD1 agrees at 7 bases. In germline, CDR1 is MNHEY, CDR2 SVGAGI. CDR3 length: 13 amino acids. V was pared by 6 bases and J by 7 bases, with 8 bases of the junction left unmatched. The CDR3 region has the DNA TGTGCCAGCAGACGAAGACAGGGCGGTGGCTACACCTTC. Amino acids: CASRRRQGGGYTF.

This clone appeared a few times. In nucleotides, the CDR3 is TGTGCCAGCAGCCCCGCCGGGCCCTCGAACACTGAAGCTTTCTTT. This sequence encodes CASSPAGPSNTEAFF. The chain links TRBV7-9 to TRBJ1-1; D is ambiguous. Germline V gives CDR1 SEHNR, CDR2 FQNEAQ (reference sequence). Trimming took off 5 bases at V and 1 base at J, with 14 bases between the two ends. The CDR3 loop spans 15 amino acids.

The CDR3 region has the DNA TGCGCCAGCAGCCAAGGCGAAGTAGGGACTGGCTACACCTTC. Translation: CASSQGEVGTGYTF. The chain is built from TRBV4-1 and TRBJ1-2; weak D call: TRBD1 (5 bases). The CDR3 has 14 residues. CDR1 is MGHRA, CDR2 YSYEKL, per germline. Trimming removed 1 base from V and 7 bases from J, with 13 bases in between.

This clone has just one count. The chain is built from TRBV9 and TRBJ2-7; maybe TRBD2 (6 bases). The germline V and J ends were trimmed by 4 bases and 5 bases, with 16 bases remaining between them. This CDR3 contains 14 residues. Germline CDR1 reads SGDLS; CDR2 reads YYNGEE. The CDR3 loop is CASSFSEGRNEQYF. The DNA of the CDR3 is TGTGCCAGCAGCTTTAGCGAGGGGAGGAACGAGCAGTACTTC.

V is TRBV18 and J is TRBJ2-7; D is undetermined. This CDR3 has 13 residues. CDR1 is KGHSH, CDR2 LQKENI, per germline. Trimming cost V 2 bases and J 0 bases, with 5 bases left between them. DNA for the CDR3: TGTGCCAGCTCACCAGGGTACTCCTACGAGCAGTACTTC. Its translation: CASSPGYSYEQYF.

The CDR3 is CASSVVGGGPPYNEQFF. The CDR3 DNA sequence: TGTGCCAGCAGCGTAGTAGGGGGAGGGCCCCCCTACAATGAGCAGTTCTTC. The genes are TRBV9 and TRBJ2-1; D possibly corresponds to TRBD2 (7 bases). Per germline, CDR1 SGDLS and CDR2 YYNGEE. The V end was cut by 0 bases, the J end by 2 bases, with 15 bases between. The CDR3 sequence is 17 residues long. Using reference TRBV9 and TRBJ2-1 for the parts outside the CDR3, the full variable domain is DSGVTQTPKHLITATGQRVTLRCSPRSGDLSVYWYQQSLDQGLQFLIQYYNGEERAKGNILERFSAQQFPDLHSELNLSSLELGDSALYFCASSVVGGGPPYNEQFFGPGTRLTVL.

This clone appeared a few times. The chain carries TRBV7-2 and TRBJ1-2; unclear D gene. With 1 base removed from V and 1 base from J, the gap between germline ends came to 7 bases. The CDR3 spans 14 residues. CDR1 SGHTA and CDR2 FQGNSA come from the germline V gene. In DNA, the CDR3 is TGTGCCAGCAGCTTAGTAGGCAGTAACTATGGCTACACCTTC. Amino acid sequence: CASSLVGSNYGYTF.

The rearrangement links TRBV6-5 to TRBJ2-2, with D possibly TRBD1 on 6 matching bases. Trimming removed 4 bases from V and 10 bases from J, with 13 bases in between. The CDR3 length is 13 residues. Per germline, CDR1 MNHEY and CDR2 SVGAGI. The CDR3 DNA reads TGTGCCAGCAGTTCTACAGGGAGACAGGAGCTGTTTTTT. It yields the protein CASSSTGRQELFF.

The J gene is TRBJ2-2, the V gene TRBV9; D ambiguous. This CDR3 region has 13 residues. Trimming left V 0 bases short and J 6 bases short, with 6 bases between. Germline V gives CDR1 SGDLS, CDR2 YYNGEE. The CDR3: CASSVERSGELFF. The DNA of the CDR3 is TGTGCCAGCAGCGTAGAGCGCTCCGGGGAGCTGTTTTTT.

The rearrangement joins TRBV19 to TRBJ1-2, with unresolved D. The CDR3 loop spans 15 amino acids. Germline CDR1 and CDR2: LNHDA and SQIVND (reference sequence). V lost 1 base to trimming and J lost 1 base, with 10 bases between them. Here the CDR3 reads CASSIGTTNNYGYTF. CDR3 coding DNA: TGTGCCAGTAGTATAGGAACTACCAATAACTATGGCTACACCTTC.

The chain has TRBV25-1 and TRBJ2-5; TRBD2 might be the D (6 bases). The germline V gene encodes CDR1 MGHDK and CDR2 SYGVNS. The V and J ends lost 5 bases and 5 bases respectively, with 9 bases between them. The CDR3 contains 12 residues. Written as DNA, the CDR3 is TGTGCCAGCAGTACCAGCGGGGAGACCCAGTACTTC. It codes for CASSTSGETQYF. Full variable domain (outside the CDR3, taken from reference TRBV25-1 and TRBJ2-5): EADIYQTPRYLVIGTGKKITLECSQTMGHDKMYWYQQDPGMELHLIHYSYGVNSTEKGDLSSESTVSRIRTEHFPLTLESARPSHTSQYLCASSTSGETQYFGPGTRLLVL.

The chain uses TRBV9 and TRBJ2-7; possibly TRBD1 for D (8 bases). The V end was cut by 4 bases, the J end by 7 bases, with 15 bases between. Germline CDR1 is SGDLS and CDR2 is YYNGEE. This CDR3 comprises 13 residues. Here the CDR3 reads CASSFGQGGEQYF. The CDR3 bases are TGTGCCAGCAGCTTCGGACAGGGAGGGGAGCAGTACTTC.

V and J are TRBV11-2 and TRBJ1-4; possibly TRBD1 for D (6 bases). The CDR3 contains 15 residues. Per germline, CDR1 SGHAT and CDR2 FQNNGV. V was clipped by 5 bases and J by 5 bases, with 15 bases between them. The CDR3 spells CASSPIRGRNEKLFF. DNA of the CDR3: TGTGCCAGCAGCCCAATCAGGGGAAGGAATGAAAAACTGTTTTTT.

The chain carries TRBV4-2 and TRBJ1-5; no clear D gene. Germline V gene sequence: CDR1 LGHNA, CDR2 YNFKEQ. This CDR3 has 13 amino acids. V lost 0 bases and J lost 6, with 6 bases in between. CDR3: CASSQDPGQPQHF. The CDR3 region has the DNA TGTGCCAGCAGCCAAGATCCGGGTCAGCCCCAGCATTTT.

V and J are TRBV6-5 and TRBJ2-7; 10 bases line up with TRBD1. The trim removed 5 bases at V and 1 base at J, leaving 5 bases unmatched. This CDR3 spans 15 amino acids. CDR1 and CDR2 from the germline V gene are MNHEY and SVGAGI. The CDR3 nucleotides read TGTGCCAGCAGTGTCCGGGACAGGGGTTCCTACGAGCAGTACTTC. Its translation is CASSVRDRGSYEQYF.

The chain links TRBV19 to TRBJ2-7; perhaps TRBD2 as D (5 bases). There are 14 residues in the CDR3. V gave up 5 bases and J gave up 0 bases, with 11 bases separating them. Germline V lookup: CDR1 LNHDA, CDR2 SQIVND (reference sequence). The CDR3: CASSYRGNSYEQYF. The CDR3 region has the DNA TGTGCCAGTAGTTATCGAGGGAACTCCTACGAGCAGTACTTC. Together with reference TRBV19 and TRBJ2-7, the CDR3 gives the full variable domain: DGGITQSPKYLFRKEGQNVTLSCEQNLNHDAMYWYRQDPGQGLRLIYYSQIVNDFQKGDIAEGYSVSREKKESFPLTVTSAQKNPTAFYLCASSYRGNSYEQYFGPGTRLTVT.

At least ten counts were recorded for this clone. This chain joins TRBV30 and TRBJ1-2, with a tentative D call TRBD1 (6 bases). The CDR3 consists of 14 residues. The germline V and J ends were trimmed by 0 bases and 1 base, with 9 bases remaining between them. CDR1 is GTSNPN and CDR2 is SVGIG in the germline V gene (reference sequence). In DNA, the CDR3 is TGTGCCTGGAGTGTTAAGGGGGATAACTATGGCTACACCTTC. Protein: CAWSVKGDNYGYTF.

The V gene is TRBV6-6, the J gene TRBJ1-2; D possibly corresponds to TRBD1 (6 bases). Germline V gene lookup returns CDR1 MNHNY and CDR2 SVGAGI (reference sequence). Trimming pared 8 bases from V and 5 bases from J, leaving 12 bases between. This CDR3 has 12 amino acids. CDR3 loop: CASYRDLYGYTF. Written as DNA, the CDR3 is TGTGCCAGCTACAGGGATCTATATGGCTACACCTTC.